This T cell receptor (beta chain) was recovered during a study of early T cells in non-severe SARS-CoV-2 infection. On the study more broadly: The sequenced material was bulk RNA from unsorted whole blood, and its chains were unpaired.

The CDR3 sequence is 15 residues long. V dropped 1 base and J dropped 4 bases, with 13 bases sitting between them. Germline V gene lookup returns CDR1 LGHNA and CDR2 YSLEER. Study-level findings and limits: Reliance on VDJdb matching favored anti-spike CD8 responses; private and CD4 specificities were missed.

This clonotype was detected only a few times. Its specificity is unknown. In the library, individual cDNA molecules carried attached unique molecular identifiers. From the 5' RACE reads, TCRdb called clonotypes with MiXCR, one entry per CDR3 protein. The sample holds tens of thousands of distinct CDR3 sequences, 5.5% to 7% seen once. Sequences were derived from whole blood, sampled at baseline. The chain uses TRBV4-3 and TRBJ2-5; D not resolved. The TCR sequence derives from an adult who was a healthcare worker with PCR-confirmed SARS-CoV-2 infection or an uninfected control (not recorded which). Here the CDR3 DNA reads TGCGCCAGCAGCCAAGTCTTACAACCATCAGAGACCCAGTACTTC. Residues: CASSQVLQPSETQYF.